Listed here is a single TCR beta chain. Its antigen is undetermined. Nominal health characterized the donors when sampled, though unrecorded immune exposures were likely. 13 Jbeta primers and 60 Vbeta primers were used for the PCR. Original handling: Some 11 million of the 80 million or so unique TCR beta chains counted in a later analysis were shared. The protocol was immunoSEQ multiplex PCR, while the TCRdb copy is restricted to in-frame clones and leaves out a portion. V, J and clone size reflect that table, while D and trimming were determined from the DNA. Seen here are 160,000 or so clones, roughly 85% observed once, and the top ten hold roughly 6%. This entry comes from a study of cytomegalovirus exposure and HLA in healthy donors. Study results and limitations: TCR beta sequences numbering 16,951 were associated with HLA alleles at 0.05 false discovery rate in a later analysis. Later analysis identified several of the most significant clusters that appeared linked to common viral pathogens.

Looked up from germline, CDR1 is MNHEY and CDR2 is SVGAGI. The CDR3 has 16 residues. V lost 0 bases, J lost 1 base, and 9 bases lay in between. This sequence was found in a man aged 40-49 years in good health and CMV-seropositive. The specimen sequenced was PBMCs. This sequence joins TRBV6-5 and TRBJ2-2; D might be TRBD2 (5 bases). CDR3 protein: CASSYSASQNTGELFF. The CDR3 nucleotides read TGTGCCAGCAGTTACTCTGCTAGCCAGAACACCGGGGAGCTGTTTTTT.